The TCR beta chain under discussion was sequenced for a study of T cell responses to AZD1222 COVID-19 vaccine. The table came from immunoSEQ multiplex PCR; TCRdb's copy has only in-frame clones and leaves some out. The repertoire holds 130,000 or so clones, 89% seen once, with 2.5% to 3.5% in the top ten. General study points: Donors were mostly white British, more females; clonal diversity possibly underestimated. CD4 TCRs linked to vaccination spanned spike, dominating at 160-218 and 743-854.

This clone has just one count. The antigen is not known. This CDR3 is built from 15 residues. The chain is built from TRBV21-1 and TRBJ2-1; the table's D call TRBD1 went unverified against the DNA. TRBV21-1 is given as a pseudogene. The sequenced sample was peripheral blood, obtained on day 0 of AZD1222 vaccination. The source of this sequence is an adult in good health. Here the CDR3 reads CASSKAFQVDNEQFF. As DNA, the CDR3 is TGTGCCAGCAGCAAAGCGTTTCAGGTGGACAATGAGCAGTTCTTC.